This T cell receptor (beta chain) was recovered during a study of shared clonotypes between healthy human individuals (TCRdb year 2020). The study in broad terms: Two women and a few men aged 18 to 49 years were included in the cohort. The study deeply sequenced blood TCR repertoires of about 5 healthy adults to estimate repertoire size and the extent of clonotype sharing between individuals. Different laboratories and diverse techniques were used to prepare libraries and sequence TCR repertoires, to increase sequencing depth and limit assay-specific biases. Each donor's leukapheresis produced roughly between about 0.8 and 8.9 billion PBMCs. For each donor, CD4 naive and CD4 memory were each run on three plates, CD8 naive on two plates, and CD8 memory on one plate.

Using the deep immunoSEQ assay, multiplex PCR amplified TCR CDR3 regions from genomic DNA. For each cell subset, the extracted genomic DNA was distributed evenly across all wells of several immunoSEQ 96-well plates, and each plate served as one replicate. For sorted subsets, about 210 ng of genomic DNA, equivalent to 30,000 or so T cell genomes, went into each replicate PCR. Purified libraries were quantified with a Qubit 3.0 fluorometer, sized on a Bioanalyzer 2100, and re-quantified with the KAPA Library Quantification kit. Each immunoSEQ 96-well plate was sequenced on its own single-read 150-cycle Illumina NextSeq 550 flow cell. The original methods were these. Because only junctional sequences without quality scores were contained in the immunoSEQ output, filtering matching that applied to full-length reads could not be performed. To assign V/J genes and CDR3, sequences were annotated against IMGT germline references using PyIR, a Python wrapper for IgBLAST v1.9. Reads with weak V/J assignments (E-value above 1e-6), missing CDR3, stop codons, out-of-frame junctions, or ambiguous translated residues were removed. V3J clonotypes were defined as sequences sharing an identical inferred V gene, J gene, and CDR3 amino acid sequence. Percentage overlap between repertoires was calculated by dividing the number of shared unique clonotypes by the size of the smaller repertoire. RTK rarefaction, the Chao1 estimator, and Recon v2.1 estimates of unobserved clonotypes were used to assess repertoire richness. OLGA was used to compute generation probabilities for all TCRbeta clonotypes that the gDNA method yielded from a few donors. Not all clones reach the TCRdb copy of this immuneACCESS table, which keeps in-frame sequences only. Checked studies attribute under half of the gap to unresolved V genes and leave the rest unexplained. The V and J calls and clone size are taken from that table; D and trimming were inferred from the DNA. This sample gives about 2.3 million clones in total; 85% to 95% of them show up just once. The ten largest clones take up 0.3% to 0.4% of the sample.

On this clone itself: Its antigen specificity is not known. Base qualities were left out, and no much larger clone turns up one base away.

The paper as a whole reports these results and caveats: Compared with non-shared clonotypes, clonotypes shared by all four sorted-subset donors had higher generation probabilities. Because the study included only a small number of donors, the genetic and exposure-history diversity represented was limited. Incomplete sequencing was indicated by rarefaction of sorted-subset datasets, despite the large sequencing depth. Sampling was limited to blood, and TCR repertoires in tissue likely differ from TCR repertoires in blood. Across a handful of donors, 5% to 6% of naive CD4, approximately 4% of naive CD8, roughly 2.2% of memory CD4, and under 0.45% of memory CD8 clonotypes were shared. Naive subsets generally had larger estimated clonotype richness than memory subsets. Based on pairwise subsampling, the degree of clonotype sharing among donors was expected to be affected by sequencing depth.

The donors were healthy, HIV-negative adults who had no recently reported acute infections or vaccinations. Every donor was a Caucasian adult living in Nashville, Tennessee, USA. CD4+ T cells were enriched by magnetic negative selection; naive cells were then positively selected on CD45RA, and the negative fraction formed the memory subset. After blood collection by leukapheresis, PBMCs were isolated using Ficoll-Histopaque density gradient centrifugation and then cryopreserved in the vapor phase of liquid nitrogen. Analytical flow cytometry was used to check the purity and quantity of every magnetically sorted T cell population. From each sorted fraction, genomic DNA was isolated and quantified by UV absorbance on a Nanodrop 2000c. CDR1 MNHEY and CDR2 SVGAGI are derived from the germline V gene. The CDR3 runs 15 amino acids, cysteine and phenylalanine included. The kept DNA is CDR3 alone, 45 bases in frame from the first base. V has 2 bases trimmed and J has 6 bases trimmed; junction bases matching no gene number 5.

Material: naive CD4+ T cells from PBMCs. The sample's cell subset or site, from its label and the paper: CD45RA+ positively selected. This TCR came from a man between 18 and 29 years old in good health. Some clones in this sample may be carry-over from other donors' samples. The sequence links TRBV6-5 to TRBJ2-1, with 9 middle bases fitting TRBD2. For the CDR3, the sequence is CASSYRLAGLNEQFF. The nucleotide sequence is TGTGCCAGCAGTTACCGGCTAGCGGGACTCAATGAGCAGTTCTTC.